The source of this T cell receptor (beta chain) is a study of blood T cell repertoires in COVID-19. The overall study: Sites in the United States, Italy and Spain provided acute and convalescent COVID-19 samples. T cells, B-cell-depleted T cells, or PBMCs supplied cDNA or gDNA.

Original analysis: For nucleated cells, counts were estimated from reference gene primer amplification. Libraries were prepared by immunoSEQ multiplex PCR; TCRdb keeps only in-frame clonotypes and omits some of them. V and J calls and clone size follow that table, whereas D and trimming were derived from the DNA. The table shows roughly 200,000 clones, with around 87% occurring only once. The receptor comes from a man aged 60 to 69 who had recovered from COVID-19. Material for sequencing was peripheral blood.

The CDR3 region has the DNA TGTGCCAGCAGCGGGACTTCCAGCACAGATACGCAGTATTTT. This encodes CASSGTSSTDTQYF. The chain links TRBV7-9 to TRBJ2-3; D is possibly TRBD2 (6 bases). The CDR3 extends over 14 amino acids. Per the germline V gene, CDR1 is SEHNR and CDR2 is FQNEAQ (reference sequence). Trimming removed 5 bases at V and 0 bases at J, with 9 bases between.